A single sample gave rise to the 4 T cell receptor beta chains below, sequenced in a study of T cell responses to AZD1222 COVID-19 vaccine (dated by TCRdb to the early 2020s). Library preparation was by the immunoSEQ multiplex PCR assay. TCRdb took over this immuneACCESS table, retaining in-frame rearrangements with V and J assigned. Such tables are incomplete; in checked studies, under half of the missing clones stem from an unresolved V gene, and the remainder is unexplained. This sample has approximately 110,000 clones in its table, and 70% to 90% of those were observed once. Jointly, the top ten make up roughly 2.5% of the sample. The intended sense of this specimen's time point label: about 28 days (+/-7) after the second vaccine dose. The sample consisted of peripheral blood, taken 28 days after the second AZD1222 dose. These receptors came from an adult who received the AZD1222 COVID-19 vaccine.

The rearrangement uses TRBV2 and TRBJ1-4; D uncertain. The CDR3 consists of 14 residues. With 1 base removed from V and 0 bases from J, the gap between germline ends came to 3 bases. Germline V gene sequence: CDR1 SNHLY, CDR2 FYNNEI. The CDR3 nucleotides read TGTGCCAGCAGTGAAGGTGCAACTAATGAAAAACTGTTTTTT. It encodes CASSEGATNEKLFF.

The chain uses TRBV13 and TRBJ1-5, with TRBD1 matching 7 bases. Germline V CDR1 and CDR2: PRHDT, FYEKMQ (reference sequence). The V gene end was trimmed by 5 bases and the J gene end by 4 bases; junction bases not matched to a gene: 5. The CDR3 runs 14 residues. As DNA, the CDR3 is TGTGCCAGCAGCCGAAACAGGGGTAATCAGCCCCAGCATTTT. Its translation: CASSRNRGNQPQHF.

This chain connects TRBV3-1 (or the pseudogene TRBV3-2) to TRBJ2-5; D gene ambiguous. Germline loops: CDR1 LGHDT, CDR2 YNNKEL (reference sequence). The V end lost 0 bases, the J end lost 3 bases, and 14 bases lay between the germline ends. This CDR3 has 16 amino acids. Here the CDR3 reads CASSQDHGPVEETQYF. The CDR3 nucleotides are TGTGCCAGCAGCCAAGATCACGGCCCAGTGGAAGAGACCCAGTACTTC.

V and J are TRBV6-5 and TRBJ1-2; D remains unclear. Germline V gene data show CDR1 as MNHEY and CDR2 as SVGAGI. Trimming took off 6 bases at V and 3 bases at J, with 17 bases between the two ends. The CDR3 extends over 15 amino acids. CDR3 DNA: TGTGCCAGCAGCAAAAGCGAGGGTGAGGACTATGGCTACACCTTC. It codes for CASSKSEGEDYGYTF.